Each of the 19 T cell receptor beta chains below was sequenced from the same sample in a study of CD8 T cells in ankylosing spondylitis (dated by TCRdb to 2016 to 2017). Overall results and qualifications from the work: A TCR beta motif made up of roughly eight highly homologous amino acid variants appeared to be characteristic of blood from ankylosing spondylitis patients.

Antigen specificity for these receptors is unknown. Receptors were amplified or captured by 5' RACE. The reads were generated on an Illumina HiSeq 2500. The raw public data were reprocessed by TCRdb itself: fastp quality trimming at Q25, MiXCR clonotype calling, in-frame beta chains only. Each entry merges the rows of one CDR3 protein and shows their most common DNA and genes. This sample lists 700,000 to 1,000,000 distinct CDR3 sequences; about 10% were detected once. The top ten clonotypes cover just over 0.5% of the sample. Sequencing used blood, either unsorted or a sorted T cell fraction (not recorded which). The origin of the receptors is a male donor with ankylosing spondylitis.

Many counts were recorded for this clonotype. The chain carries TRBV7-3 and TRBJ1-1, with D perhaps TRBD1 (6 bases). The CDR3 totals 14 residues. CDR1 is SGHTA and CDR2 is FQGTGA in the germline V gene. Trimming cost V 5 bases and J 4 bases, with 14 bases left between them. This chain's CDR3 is CASSEQGSGTEAFF. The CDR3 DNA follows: TGTGCCAGCAGCGAGCAGGGGTCGGGCACTGAAGCTTTCTTT.

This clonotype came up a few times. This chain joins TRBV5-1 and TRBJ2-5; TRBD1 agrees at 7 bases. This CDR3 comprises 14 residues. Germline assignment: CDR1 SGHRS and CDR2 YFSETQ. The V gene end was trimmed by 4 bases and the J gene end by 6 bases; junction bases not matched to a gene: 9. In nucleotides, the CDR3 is TGCGCCAGCAGCGAGCCACACAGGGGCCAGACCCAGTACTTC. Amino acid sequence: CASSEPHRGQTQYF.

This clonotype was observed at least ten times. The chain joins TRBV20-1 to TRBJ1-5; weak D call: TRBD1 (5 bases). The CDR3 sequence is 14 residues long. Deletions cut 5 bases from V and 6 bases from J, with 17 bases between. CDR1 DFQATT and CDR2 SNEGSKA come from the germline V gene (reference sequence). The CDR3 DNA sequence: TGCAGTGCTGGTATCTTGGGGGGATTTCAGCCCCAGCATTTT. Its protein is CSAGILGGFQPQHF.

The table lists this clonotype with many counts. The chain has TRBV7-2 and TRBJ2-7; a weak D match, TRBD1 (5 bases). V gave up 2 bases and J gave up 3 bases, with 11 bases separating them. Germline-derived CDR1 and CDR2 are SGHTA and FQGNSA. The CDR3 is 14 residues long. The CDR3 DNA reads TGTGCCAGCAGCTTAATAGACAGTTACTACGAGCAGTACTTC. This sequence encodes CASSLIDSYYEQYF. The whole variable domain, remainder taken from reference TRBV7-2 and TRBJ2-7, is GAGVSQSPSNKVTEKGKDVELRCDPISGHTALYWYRQSLGQGLEFLIYFQGNSAPDKSGLPSDRFSAERTGGSVSTLTIQRTQQEDSAVYLCASSLIDSYYEQYFGPGTRLTVT.

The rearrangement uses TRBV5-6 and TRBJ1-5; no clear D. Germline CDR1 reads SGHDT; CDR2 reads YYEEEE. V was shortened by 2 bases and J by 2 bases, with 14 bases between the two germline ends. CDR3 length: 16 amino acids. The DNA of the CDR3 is TGTGCCAGCAGCTTAGGACGGCTAAGAGGCAATCAGCCCCAGCATTTT. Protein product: CASSLGRLRGNQPQHF.

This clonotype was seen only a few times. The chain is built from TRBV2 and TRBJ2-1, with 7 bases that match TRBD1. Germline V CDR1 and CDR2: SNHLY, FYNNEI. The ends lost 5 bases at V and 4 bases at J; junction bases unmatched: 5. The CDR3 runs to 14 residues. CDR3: CASSPQTGYNEQFF. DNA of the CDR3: TGTGCCAGCAGTCCTCAGACAGGGTACAATGAGCAGTTCTTC.

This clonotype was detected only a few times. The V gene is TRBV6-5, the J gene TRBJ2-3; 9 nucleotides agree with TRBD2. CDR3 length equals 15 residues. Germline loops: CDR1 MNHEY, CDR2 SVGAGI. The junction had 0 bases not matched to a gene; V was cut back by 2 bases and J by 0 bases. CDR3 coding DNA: TGTGCCAGCAGTTACCTAGCGGGGAGCACAGATACGCAGTATTTT. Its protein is CASSYLAGSTDTQYF.

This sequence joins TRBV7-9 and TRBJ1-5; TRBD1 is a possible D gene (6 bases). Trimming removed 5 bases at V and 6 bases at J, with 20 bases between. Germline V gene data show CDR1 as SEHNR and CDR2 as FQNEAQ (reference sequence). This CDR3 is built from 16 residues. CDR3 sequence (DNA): TGTGCCAGCAGCCCCTCGGGCAGGGGATCAGTTCAGCCCCAGCATTTT. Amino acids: CASSPSGRGSVQPQHF.

Written as DNA, the CDR3 is TGTGCCAGCAGCCTCCTAGCGGGATCCCCATACAATGAGCAGTTCTTC. Amino acid sequence: CASSLLAGSPYNEQFF. The chain joins TRBV14 to TRBJ2-1; 9 nucleotides agree with TRBD2. CDR1 is SGHDN and CDR2 is FVKESK in the germline V gene. Losses at the gene ends were 4 bases for V and 4 bases for J; bases not matched to a gene: 8. The CDR3 extends over 16 amino acids.

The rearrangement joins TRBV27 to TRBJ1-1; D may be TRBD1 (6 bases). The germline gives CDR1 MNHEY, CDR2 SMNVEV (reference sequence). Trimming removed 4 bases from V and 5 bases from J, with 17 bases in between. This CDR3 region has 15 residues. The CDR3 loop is CASSSYRVLTTEAFF. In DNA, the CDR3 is TGTGCCAGCAGTTCTTACAGGGTTCTAACAACTGAAGCTTTCTTT.

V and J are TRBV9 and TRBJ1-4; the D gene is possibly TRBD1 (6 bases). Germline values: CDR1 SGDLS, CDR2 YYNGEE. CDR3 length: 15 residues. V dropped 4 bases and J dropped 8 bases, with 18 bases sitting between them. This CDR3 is CASSSRTVGDEKLFF. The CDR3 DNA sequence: TGTGCCAGCAGCTCTCGGACAGTGGGGGACGAAAAACTGTTTTTT. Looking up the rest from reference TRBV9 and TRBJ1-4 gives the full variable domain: DSGVTQTPKHLITATGQRVTLRCSPRSGDLSVYWYQQSLDQGLQFLIQYYNGEERAKGNILERFSAQQFPDLHSELNLSSLELGDSALYFCASSSRTVGDEKLFFGSGTQLSVL.

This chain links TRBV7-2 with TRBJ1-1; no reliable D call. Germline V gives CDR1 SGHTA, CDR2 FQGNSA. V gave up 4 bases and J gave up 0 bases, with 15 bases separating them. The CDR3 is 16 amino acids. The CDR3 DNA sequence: TGTGCCAGCAGCTGGGGTTTGGGGAGGTTGAACACTGAAGCTTTCTTT. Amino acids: CASSWGLGRLNTEAFF.

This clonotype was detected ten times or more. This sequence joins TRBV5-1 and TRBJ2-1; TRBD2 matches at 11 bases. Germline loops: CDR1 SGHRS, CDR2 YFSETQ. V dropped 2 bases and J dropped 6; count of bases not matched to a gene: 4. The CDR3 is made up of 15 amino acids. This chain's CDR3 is CASSLLAGELNEQFF. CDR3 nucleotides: TGCGCCAGCAGCTTACTAGCGGGGGAACTCAATGAGCAGTTCTTC. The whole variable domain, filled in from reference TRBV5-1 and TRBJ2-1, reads KAGVTQTPRYLIKTRGQQVTLSCSPISGHRSVSWYQQTPGQGLQFLFEYFSETQRNKGNFPGRFSGRQFSNSRSEMNVSTLELGDSALYLCASSLLAGELNEQFFGPGTRLTVL.

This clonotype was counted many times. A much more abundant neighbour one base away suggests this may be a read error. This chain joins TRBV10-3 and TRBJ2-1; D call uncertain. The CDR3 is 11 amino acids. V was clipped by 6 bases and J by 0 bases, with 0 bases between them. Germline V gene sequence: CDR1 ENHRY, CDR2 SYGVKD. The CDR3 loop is CAISSYNEQFF. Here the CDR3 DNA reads TGTGCCATCAGCTCCTACAATGAGCAGTTCTTC.

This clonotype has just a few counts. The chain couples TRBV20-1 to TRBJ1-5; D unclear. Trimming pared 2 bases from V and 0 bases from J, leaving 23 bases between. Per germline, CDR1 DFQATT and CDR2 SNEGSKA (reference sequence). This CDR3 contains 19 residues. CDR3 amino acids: CSARNNQIVKDGSNQPQHF. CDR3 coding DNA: TGCAGTGCTAGAAACAACCAAATCGTGAAGGACGGTAGCAATCAGCCCCAGCATTTT.

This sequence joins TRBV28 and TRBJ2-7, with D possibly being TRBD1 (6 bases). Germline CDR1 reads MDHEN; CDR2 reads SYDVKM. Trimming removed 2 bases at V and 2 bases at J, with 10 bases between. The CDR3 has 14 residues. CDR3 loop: CASSLGTQTYEQYF. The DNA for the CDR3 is TGTGCCAGCAGTTTAGGGACACAAACCTACGAGCAGTACTTC.

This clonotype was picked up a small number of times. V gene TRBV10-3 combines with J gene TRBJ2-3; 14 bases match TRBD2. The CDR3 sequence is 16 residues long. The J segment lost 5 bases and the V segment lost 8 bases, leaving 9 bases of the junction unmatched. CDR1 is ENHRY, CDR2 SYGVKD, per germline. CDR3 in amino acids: CAISYQGLAGGDTQYF. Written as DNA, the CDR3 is TGTGCCATCTCCTACCAAGGACTAGCGGGGGGAGATACGCAGTATTTT.

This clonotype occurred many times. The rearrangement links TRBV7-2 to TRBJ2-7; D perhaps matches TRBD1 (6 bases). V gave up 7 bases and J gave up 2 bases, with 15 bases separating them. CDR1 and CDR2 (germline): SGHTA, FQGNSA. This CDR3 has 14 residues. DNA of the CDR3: TGTGCCAGCACTTCCCTGGACAGACCCTACGAGCAGTACTTC. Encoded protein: CASTSLDRPYEQYF. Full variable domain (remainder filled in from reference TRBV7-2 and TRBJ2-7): GAGVSQSPSNKVTEKGKDVELRCDPISGHTALYWYRQSLGQGLEFLIYFQGNSAPDKSGLPSDRFSAERTGGSVSTLTIQRTQQEDSAVYLCASTSLDRPYEQYFGPGTRLTVT.

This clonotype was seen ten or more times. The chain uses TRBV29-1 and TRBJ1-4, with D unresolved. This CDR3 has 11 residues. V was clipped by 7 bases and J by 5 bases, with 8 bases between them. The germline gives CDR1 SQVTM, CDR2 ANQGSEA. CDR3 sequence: CSGEENEKLFF. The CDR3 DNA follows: TGCAGCGGGGAGGAAAATGAAAAACTGTTTTTT.